This TCR beta chain originates from a study of neurological immune-mediated disorders. The CDR3 extends over 16 amino acids. V was pared by 1 base and J by 8 bases, with 15 bases between. CDR1 and CDR2 (germline): SEHNR, FQNEAQ (reference sequence). This clonotype was counted many times. TCRdb re-derived calls from the 5' RACE reads in MiXCR, one entry per CDR3 protein. The data show 45,000 to 65,000 distinct CDR3 sequences, with about 3% seen just once and 5.5% to 6.5% held by the top ten. This chain uses TRBV7-9 with TRBJ1-6, with a possible D match to TRBD1 (6 bases). Sequencing was performed on PBMCs. This TCR came from a man in his forties with multiple sclerosis. The CDR3 region has the DNA TGTGCCAGCAGCTTAGGGGGGGCAGCCCGGGATTCACCCCTCCACTTT. Protein product: CASSLGGAARDSPLHF.